The clone carrying this T cell receptor beta chain was detected only a few times. The sample is drawn from a study of CD8+ T cells in alopecia areata. V lost 7 bases and J lost 4, with 9 bases in between. The germline gives CDR1 SQVTM, CDR2 ANQGSEA. The CDR3 has 11 amino acids. Following extraction, RNA underwent reverse transcription to cDNA, which served as the sequencing template. Sequenced by immunoSEQ multiplex PCR; TCRdb stores in-frame clones only, minus some. The sample has 200,000 to 250,000 clones, 40% to 55% seen once; the top ten hold over 2%. The treatment denotes: oral pan-JAK inhibitor, 5-10 mg twice daily.

The chain joins TRBV29-1 to TRBJ2-3, with no clear D. The source was CD4+ T cells sorted from blood, collected around week 37, from a patient treated with tofacitinib. The receptor was derived from a human donor with alopecia areata. Here the CDR3 DNA reads TGCAGCGGGGGTCTGGCAGATACGCAGTATTTT. This encodes CSGGLADTQYF.